This T cell receptor beta chain was identified in a study of T cells in Graves' hyperthyroidism and ophthalmopathy. CDR1 and CDR2 (germline): SNHLY, FYNNEI. This CDR3 is built from 14 residues. V dropped 10 bases and J dropped 4; count of bases not matched to a gene: 8. The PBMCs had their origin in 7.5 to 10 ml of fresh peripheral blood. RNA transcripts gave rise to amplified TCR beta CDR3 regions. During a first-round RT-PCR of the TCR CDR3, the HTBI primer set was used. MiXCR, run by TCRdb on the multiplex PCR reads, gives a single entry per CDR3 protein. The sample consists of fewer than 900,000 distinct CDR3 sequences, about 16% of them appearing once. Study-level points and caveats: Within blood appeared most thyroid clonotypes that had expanded above 0.001.

This clonotype was counted ten times or more. Its antigen is as yet unknown. The chain links TRBV2 to TRBJ2-1, with TRBD2 identical over 9 bases. The sequencing input was blood. The receptor comes from a man aged 18 to 30 with Graves' hyperthyroidism. CDR3 residues: CATAGLAVYNEQFF. The CDR3 coding sequence is TGTGCCACCGCGGGACTAGCTGTTTACAATGAGCAGTTCTTC.